This record concerns one T cell receptor (beta chain) sequence. Its cognate antigen is unknown. The entry originates in a study of shared clonotypes between healthy human individuals. Whole-study results and caveats: In contrast to clonotypes shared by all four donors, non-shared clonotypes had lower generation probabilities.

CDR3 length: 16 amino acids. The germline V gene encodes CDR1 KGHSH and CDR2 LQKENI. V was clipped by 3 bases and J by 2 bases, with 16 bases between them. The assay was immunoSEQ multiplex PCR, and TCRdb's table has in-frame clones only and misses some. The sample lists 730,000 or so clones, less than 80% occurring once. This clonotype originated in a woman younger than 45 in good health. The material sequenced was memory CD4+ T cells sorted from blood. Sample subset: CD45RA-negative fraction. The chain recombines TRBV18 with TRBJ2-5; the D gene is possibly TRBD2 (5 bases). In DNA form, the CDR3 reads TGTGCCAGCTCACCCCTCCCATTTGGGAGTCAAGAGACCCAGTACTTC. Its protein is CASSPLPFGSQETQYF.